A single sample is the source of the 28 T cell receptor beta chains below, sequenced in a study of radiation and T cells in renal cell carcinoma. The time point: blood 2 weeks post-SBRT. Treatment of the sample: 15 Gy SBRT to primary tumor, nephrectomy 4 weeks later. Only in-frame clones appear in the TCRdb table, and some are missing; sequencing was by immunoSEQ multiplex PCR. The sample has 150,000 to 180,000 clones; about 87% are singletons. The source material was blood, sampled from a patient whose treatment included radiotherapy and nephrectomy. The receptors were gathered from a woman between 50 and 59 years old with renal cell carcinoma.

The chain joins TRBV5-6 to TRBJ2-7, with D possibly being TRBD1 (6 bases). The CDR3 runs 13 residues. The ends were cut back, 2 bases at V and 3 bases at J, with 9 bases in the middle. Germline values: CDR1 SGHDT, CDR2 YYEEEE. The CDR3 spells CASSFGQIYEQYF. CDR3 sequence (DNA): TGTGCCAGCAGCTTCGGACAGATCTACGAGCAGTACTTC.

The rearrangement uses TRBV29-1 and TRBJ1-1, with 9 nucleotides matching TRBD1. From germline, CDR1 is SQVTM and CDR2 ANQGSEA. J gave up 1 base and V 3 bases, and 9 bases lay outside the gene matches. There are 16 residues in the CDR3. The CDR3 here is CSVEPRTGDGNTEAFF. The CDR3 coding sequence is TGCAGCGTTGAGCCTCGGACAGGGGATGGGAACACTGAAGCTTTCTTT.

The V and J genes are TRBV25-1 and TRBJ2-5, with 9 bases lining up with TRBD1. CDR3 size: 16 residues. Per germline, CDR1 MGHDK and CDR2 SYGVNS. Unmatched junction bases numbered 10, after V lost 4 bases and J lost 4 bases. CDR3 nucleotides: TGTGCCAGCAGTGGTTGGACAGGGGTTGGGAGAGAGACCCAGTACTTC. This sequence encodes CASSGWTGVGRETQYF.

The genes are TRBV11-2 and TRBJ2-5; no clear D. Germline CDR1 and CDR2: SGHAT and FQNNGV. The CDR3 consists of 13 residues. V was trimmed by 5 bases and J by 5 bases, leaving 12 bases between them. CDR3 amino acids: CASSPDRVETQYF. CDR3 DNA: TGTGCCAGCAGCCCCGATAGGGTTGAGACCCAGTACTTC. The full variable domain, with the rest looked up from reference TRBV11-2 and TRBJ2-5, is EAGVAQSPRYKIIEKRQSVAFWCNPISGHATLYWYQQILGQGPKLLIQFQNNGVVDDSQLPKDRFSAERLKGVDSTLKIQPAKLEDSAVYLCASSPDRVETQYFGPGTRLLVL.

The chain links TRBV6-1 to TRBJ2-7; tentative D call: TRBD2 (6 bases). Germline CDR1 and CDR2: MNHNS and SASEGT. This CDR3 region has 16 residues. With 0 bases removed from V and 7 bases from J, the gap between germline ends came to 19 bases. CDR3 amino acids: CASSEALGTPKEEQYF. The CDR3 region has the DNA TGTGCCAGCAGTGAAGCGCTAGGGACTCCCAAAGAGGAGCAGTACTTC.

The CDR3 nucleotides read TGCGCCAGCAGCCAAGTGGAAACTAGGGGTGAGGATGAGCAGTTCTTC. Translating it yields CASSQVETRGEDEQFF. This rearrangement joins TRBV4-3 to TRBJ2-1, with D perhaps assigned TRBD1 or TRBD2 (5 bases each). The V end lost 1 base, the J end lost 8 bases, and 18 bases lay between the germline ends. Germline-derived CDR1 and CDR2 are LGHNA and YSLEER. CDR3 length equals 16 residues.

The rearrangement links TRBV7-4 to TRBJ2-2, with TRBD1 as a possible D gene (6 bases). The CDR3 runs to 16 residues. Trimming removed 5 bases from V and 6 bases from J, with 19 bases in between. Germline V gives CDR1 SGHVT, CDR2 SQSDAQ. CDR3 residues: CASSDCPGEKAGELFF. As DNA, the CDR3 is TGTGCCAGCAGCGACTGCCCAGGGGAAAAGGCCGGGGAGCTGTTTTTT.

The rearrangement links TRBV29-1 to TRBJ2-1; 8 bases line up with TRBD2. CDR1 and CDR2 (germline): SQVTM, ANQGSEA. The ends lost 2 bases at V and 0 bases at J; junction bases unmatched: 3. This CDR3 is 15 amino acids long. The CDR3, as DNA: TGCAGCGTTGAATTGCGGGGGGACTCCTACAATGAGCAGTTCTTC. Its protein product is CSVELRGDSYNEQFF.

This sequence joins TRBV6-1 and TRBJ2-3; TRBD2 matches at 8 bases. Per germline, CDR1 MNHNS and CDR2 SASEGT. CDR3 length: 16 residues. Trimming took 4 bases from V and 2 from J; bases not matched to a gene: 8. CDR3 DNA: TGTGCCAGCAGTGCGCTAGCGGGTTACACCACAGATACGCAGTATTTT. Translating gives CASSALAGYTTDTQYF.

CDR3 DNA sequence: TGTGCCAGCAGCGTTAGCGGGGGGTGGACAGATACGCAGTATTTT. Residues: CASSVSGGWTDTQYF. The rearrangement links TRBV9 to TRBJ2-3, with 10 nucleotides matching TRBD2. Germline V gene lookup returns CDR1 SGDLS and CDR2 YYNGEE. The CDR3 is 15 amino acids. V lost 2 bases, J lost 3 bases, and 3 bases stayed unmatched.

Only a few counts were recorded for this clone. The V gene is TRBV29-1, the J gene TRBJ1-1; a possible D gene is TRBD1 (5 bases). Trimming took off 3 bases at V and 5 bases at J, with 13 bases between the two ends. The CDR3 covers 13 residues. Looked up from germline, CDR1 is SQVTM and CDR2 is ANQGSEA. The CDR3 region has the DNA TGCAGCGTTGACTTCGGGAGGGGAACTGAAGCTTTCTTT. It is translated as CSVDFGRGTEAFF.

The rearrangement links TRBV6-5 to TRBJ1-2, with 7 positions matching TRBD1. Trimming took 6 bases from V and 6 from J; bases not matched to a gene: 7. The CDR3 totals 13 residues. The V gene's germline CDR1 is MNHEY and CDR2 SVGAGI. CDR3 DNA: TGTGCCAGCAGCCGCGGGACAGACGATGGCTACACCTTC. Its translation: CASSRGTDDGYTF.

The rearrangement links TRBV7-9 to TRBJ2-5; no clear D. CDR3 length equals 15 residues. Trimming pared 3 bases from V and 0 bases from J, leaving 11 bases between. In germline, CDR1 is SEHNR, CDR2 FQNEAQ (reference sequence). The CDR3 here is CASSFLTAYQETQYF. DNA of the CDR3: TGTGCCAGCAGCTTCCTCACAGCGTACCAAGAGACCCAGTACTTC.

The rearrangement joins TRBV28 to TRBJ1-2; possibly TRBD1 for D (5 bases). CDR1 is MDHEN and CDR2 is SYDVKM in the germline V gene. The CDR3 runs to 13 residues. Trimming removed 2 bases at V and 10 bases at J, with 14 bases between. The CDR3 sequence: CASSLAGSIDYTF. The CDR3 DNA reads as TGTGCCAGCAGTTTAGCAGGGTCGATCGACTACACCTTC.

V and J are TRBV29-1 and TRBJ1-2; 9 positions match TRBD1. V lost 1 base, J lost 5 bases, and 2 bases stayed unmatched. Germline lookup yields CDR1 SQVTM and CDR2 ANQGSEA. CDR3 size: 13 residues. The CDR3 spells CSVEVGQGYGYTF. The CDR3 coding sequence is TGCAGCGTTGAAGTAGGACAGGGGTATGGCTACACCTTC.

This rearrangement joins TRBV9 to TRBJ2-7, with D possibly being TRBD1 (5 bases). The ends were cut back, 4 bases at V and 0 bases at J, with 17 bases in the middle. The CDR3 spans 16 residues. Per germline, CDR1 SGDLS and CDR2 YYNGEE. The CDR3: CASSLRGSESSYEQYF. CDR3 DNA sequence: TGTGCCAGCAGCCTTAGGGGTTCTGAAAGCTCCTACGAGCAGTACTTC.

V usage is TRBV6-1 and J usage is TRBJ2-5; 15 bases match TRBD2. Trimming removed 3 bases from V and 5 bases from J; junction bases left unmatched: 7. Germline lookup yields CDR1 MNHNS and CDR2 SASEGT. The CDR3 sequence is 17 residues long. The DNA for the CDR3 is TGTGCCAGCAGTGACCACGGACTAGCGGGGGGGCCGGAGACCCAGTACTTC. This codes for CASSDHGLAGGPETQYF.

The V and J genes are TRBV11-3 and TRBJ2-1; tentatively, D is TRBD2 (7 bases). In germline, CDR1 is SGHNT, CDR2 YENEEA. The germline V and J ends were trimmed by 0 bases and 8 bases, with 17 bases remaining between them. This CDR3 comprises 16 residues. CDR3 amino acids: CASSLEPRAGAHEQFF. CDR3 DNA: TGTGCCAGCAGCTTAGAGCCCCGGGCGGGGGCGCATGAGCAGTTCTTC.

This chain links TRBV6-6 with TRBJ2-1; no reliable D call. The V and J ends lost 2 bases and 4 bases respectively, with 6 bases between them. Per germline, CDR1 MNHNY and CDR2 SVGAGI (reference sequence). The CDR3 runs 13 residues. DNA for the CDR3: TGTGCCAGCAGTTACAGAGGTTACAATGAGCAGTTCTTC. This sequence encodes CASSYRGYNEQFF.

The rearrangement joins TRBV7-3 to TRBJ1-1; the match to TRBD1 covers 7 bases. From germline, CDR1 is SGHTA and CDR2 FQGTGA. CDR3 length equals 13 residues. With V trimmed by 5 bases and J by 7 bases, 7 bases remained unmatched. DNA of the CDR3: TGTGCCAGCAGCGCCCAGGGGGTCGGTGAAGCTTTCTTT. It yields the protein CASSAQGVGEAFF.

The chain employs TRBV4-3 and TRBJ2-4; 7 nucleotides match TRBD1. The CDR3 loop spans 16 amino acids. Germline CDR1 is LGHNA and CDR2 is YSLEER. V lost 1 base and J lost 5; bases outside the gene matches: 8. The CDR3 loop reads CASSQVVTTGENIQYF. DNA of the CDR3: TGCGCCAGCAGCCAAGTCGTTACAACAGGGGAAAACATTCAGTACTTC.

The rearrangement joins TRBV5-1 to TRBJ2-1; TRBD2 matches at 11 bases. Germline loops: CDR1 SGHRS, CDR2 YFSETQ. V was pared by 3 bases and J by 3 bases, with 2 bases of the junction left unmatched. The CDR3 consists of 15 residues. The CDR3 DNA is TGCGCCAGCAGCTATAGCGGGGGGGACTACAATGAGCAGTTCTTC. Translation gives CASSYSGGDYNEQFF. Drawing the rest from reference TRBV5-1 and TRBJ2-1, the complete variable domain is KAGVTQTPRYLIKTRGQQVTLSCSPISGHRSVSWYQQTPGQGLQFLFEYFSETQRNKGNFPGRFSGRQFSNSRSEMNVSTLELGDSALYLCASSYSGGDYNEQFFGPGTRLTVL.

The V call is TRBV11-3, the J call TRBJ1-1; D not resolved. Germline CDR1 is SGHNT and CDR2 is YENEEA. The CDR3 has 13 residues. V dropped 4 bases and J dropped 2 bases, with 8 bases sitting between them. CDR3 nucleotides: TGTGCCAGCAGCTCAACAACTAACACTGAAGCTTTCTTT. It encodes CASSSTTNTEAFF.

This clone was seen a handful of times. The rearrangement joins TRBV19 to TRBJ1-2; 9 nucleotides match TRBD1. This CDR3 is 13 amino acids long. CDR1 is LNHDA, CDR2 SQIVND, per germline (reference sequence). With 5 bases clipped from V and 7 bases from J, the junction kept 5 bases outside the gene matches. This CDR3 reads CASSADRGSGYTF. In nucleotides, the CDR3 is TGTGCCAGTAGTGCGGACAGGGGCAGTGGCTACACCTTC.

V is TRBV2 and J is TRBJ2-3; D uncertain. The V end lost 3 bases, the J end lost 2 bases, and 12 bases lay between the germline ends. Per germline, CDR1 SNHLY and CDR2 FYNNEI. The CDR3 sequence is 15 residues long. CDR3 sequence reads: CASSDPIGLTDTQYF. The CDR3 DNA follows: TGTGCCAGCAGTGACCCCATCGGGCTCACAGATACGCAGTATTTT.

This clone appeared a few times. The chain links TRBV6-6 to TRBJ2-3; D unclear. V was shortened by 4 bases and J by 6 bases, with 11 bases between the two germline ends. This CDR3 region has 13 residues. Germline-derived CDR1 and CDR2 are MNHNY and SVGAGI (reference sequence). Here the CDR3 reads CASSSLPWDTQYF. For the CDR3, the DNA is TGTGCCAGCAGTTCCCTTCCATGGGATACGCAGTATTTT.

CDR3 DNA sequence: TGTGCCAGCAGTGCGGACAGACAAACTGAAGCTTTCTTT. Encoded protein: CASSADRQTEAFF. This sequence joins TRBV2 and TRBJ1-1; a weak D match, TRBD1 (6 bases). Per the germline V gene, CDR1 is SNHLY and CDR2 is FYNNEI. CDR3 length equals 13 residues. Between the trimmed V and J ends, which lost 4 bases and 5 bases, there was a span of 11 bases.

This clone has only a few counts. This sequence joins TRBV7-9 and TRBJ2-7, with 7 bases fitting TRBD1. J lost 0 bases, V lost 4 bases, and 9 bases had no gene match. Germline V lookup: CDR1 SEHNR, CDR2 FQNEAQ (reference sequence). The CDR3 is 16 amino acids. This CDR3 reads CASSSDPGQISYEQYF. Written as DNA, the CDR3 is TGTGCCAGCAGCTCCGATCCGGGACAGATCTCCTACGAGCAGTACTTC.